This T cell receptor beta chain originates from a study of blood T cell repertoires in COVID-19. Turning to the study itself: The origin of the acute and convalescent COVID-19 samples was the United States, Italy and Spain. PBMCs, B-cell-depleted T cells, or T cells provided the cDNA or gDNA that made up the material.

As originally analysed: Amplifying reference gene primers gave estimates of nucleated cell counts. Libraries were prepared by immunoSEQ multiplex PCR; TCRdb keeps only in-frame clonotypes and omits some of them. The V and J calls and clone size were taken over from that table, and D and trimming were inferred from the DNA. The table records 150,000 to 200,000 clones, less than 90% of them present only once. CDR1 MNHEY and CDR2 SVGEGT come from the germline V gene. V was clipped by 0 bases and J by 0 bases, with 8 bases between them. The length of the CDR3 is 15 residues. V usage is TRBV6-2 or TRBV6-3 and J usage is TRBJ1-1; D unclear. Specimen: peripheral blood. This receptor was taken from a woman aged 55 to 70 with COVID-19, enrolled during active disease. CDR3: CASSYSSGLNTEAFF. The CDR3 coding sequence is TGTGCCAGCAGTTACTCGAGCGGGTTGAACACTGAAGCTTTCTTT.